A single sample gave rise to the 10 T cell receptor beta chains below, sequenced in a study of blood T cell repertoires in COVID-19. Clones were sequenced by immunoSEQ multiplex PCR, and TCRdb holds only the in-frame ones, with some missing. The data show tens of thousands of clones, about 81% seen once. The sample comprised peripheral blood. These receptors were obtained from a human donor in a cohort sampled during active COVID-19.

The rearrangement joins TRBV28 to TRBJ1-2; unclear D gene. The V gene's germline CDR1 is MDHEN and CDR2 SYDVKM. The CDR3 sequence is 11 residues long. With 6 bases removed from V and 4 bases from J, the gap between germline ends came to 6 bases. DNA for the CDR3: TGTGCCAGCAGCTACTTCTATGGCTACACCTTC. This encodes CASSYFYGYTF.

This clone was seen only once. The chain employs TRBV4-3 and TRBJ2-1, with unresolved D. The CDR3 sequence is 13 residues long. V lost 0 bases and J 10 bases, leaving 10 bases between the germline ends. CDR1 is LGHNA and CDR2 is YSLEER in the germline V gene. The CDR3 loop reads CASSQEVAEEQFF. The CDR3 DNA is TGCGCCAGCAGCCAAGAGGTTGCTGAGGAGCAGTTCTTC.

V is TRBV6-4 and J is TRBJ1-5, with a possible D match to TRBD1 (5 bases). CDR1 and CDR2 from the germline V gene are MRHNA and SNTAGT. This CDR3 has 19 residues. V was pared by 2 bases and J by 1 base, with 21 bases between. CDR3: CASSDRRVSDSRSNQPQHF. The CDR3 DNA sequence: TGTGCCAGCAGTGACAGAAGAGTTAGTGACAGTAGAAGCAATCAGCCCCAGCATTTT.

This clone was recorded only once. This sequence joins TRBV3-1 (or the pseudogene TRBV3-2) and TRBJ2-5; TRBD2 agrees at 11 bases. The CDR3 has 17 amino acids. Germline V gene lookup returns CDR1 LGHDT and CDR2 YNNKEL (reference sequence). V was clipped by 4 bases and J by 2 bases; unmatched bases: 9. CDR3 sequence (DNA): TGTGCCAGCAGCCTGGCCATGGTAGCGGGGGGGCAAGAGACCCAGTACTTC. Translated: CASSLAMVAGGQETQYF.

This chain links TRBV28 with TRBJ1-2, with a weak D call TRBD1 (6 bases). The CDR3 covers 13 residues. Deletions cut 1 base from V and 8 bases from J, with 11 bases between. The germline CDR1 and CDR2 sequences are MDHEN and SYDVKM. The CDR3 protein is CASSLLGTKGYTF. In DNA, the CDR3 is TGTGCCAGCAGTTTATTGGGGACAAAGGGCTACACCTTC.

The chain has TRBV5-4 and TRBJ2-5, with no clear D. The V end was cut by 0 bases, the J end by 1 base, with 16 bases between. The V gene's germline CDR1 is SGHNT and CDR2 YYREEE (reference sequence). The CDR3 covers 17 residues. CDR3 protein: CASSLAGSVNFQETQYF. CDR3 in DNA: TGTGCCAGCAGCTTGGCTGGCAGCGTGAACTTCCAAGAGACCCAGTACTTC.

The rearrangement uses TRBV4-2 and TRBJ1-1, with unresolved D. Trimming took off 1 base at V and 4 bases at J, with 13 bases between the two ends. Germline V gene data show CDR1 as LGHNA and CDR2 as YNFKEQ. The CDR3 covers 15 residues. The CDR3 here is CASSQVDRESTEAFF. The CDR3 DNA reads TGTGCCAGCAGCCAAGTGGATCGGGAGAGCACTGAAGCTTTCTTT.

This rearrangement joins TRBV28 to TRBJ2-7; no reliable D call. The germline V gene encodes CDR1 MDHEN and CDR2 SYDVKM. The CDR3 sequence is 14 residues long. The V end lost 2 bases, the J end lost 3 bases, and 11 bases lay between the germline ends. CDR3 in amino acids: CASSLNAPLYEQYF. The CDR3 DNA reads TGTGCCAGCAGTTTAAACGCGCCCCTCTACGAGCAGTACTTC.

This clone showed up just a few times. The V and J genes are TRBV30 and TRBJ1-1; 8 bases align to TRBD1. This CDR3 comprises 16 residues. The germline V gene encodes CDR1 GTSNPN and CDR2 SVGIG (reference sequence). The junction had 9 bases not matched to a gene; V was cut back by 0 bases and J by 3 bases. CDR3 coding DNA: TGTGCCTGGAGTGTGGACAGGGTATGGATGGACACTGAAGCTTTCTTT. Its protein is CAWSVDRVWMDTEAFF.

The rearrangement uses TRBV6-5 and TRBJ2-1, with D hard to call. Trimming pared 6 bases from V and 4 bases from J, leaving 4 bases between. The CDR3 totals 11 residues. Germline V gives CDR1 MNHEY, CDR2 SVGAGI. This CDR3 reads CASSLYNEQFF. CDR3 nucleotide sequence: TGTGCCAGCAGCCTATACAATGAGCAGTTCTTC.